One and the same sample provided the 9 T cell receptor beta chains below, sequenced in a study of patients and donors after allogeneic stem cell transplantation. Via MiXCR, TCRdb re-called the RT-PCR reads, giving one row per CDR3 protein. The table shows around 170,000 distinct CDR3 sequences, with approximately 24% occurring only once. Sequencing was performed on blood, either unsorted or a sorted T cell fraction (not recorded which). Receptors were obtained from a human donor who was either an allogeneic HSCT recipient or a stem cell or donor lymphocyte infusion donor (not recorded which). It is not recorded whose cells these are; they may come from a transplant donor.

The rearrangement joins TRBV10-3 to TRBJ2-7, with 9 bases that match TRBD1. CDR3 length equals 15 residues. The germline CDR1 and CDR2 sequences are ENHRY and SYGVKD. Trimming cost V 7 bases and J 4 bases; bases outside gene matches: 11. The CDR3 DNA reads TGTGCCATCACCGACCCGGGACAGGGACCATACGAGCAGTACTTC. Translating gives CAITDPGQGPYEQYF.

This clonotype has just a few counts. V usage is TRBV29-1 and J usage is TRBJ1-2, with D unresolved. This CDR3 region has 12 residues. CDR1 and CDR2 (germline): SQVTM, ANQGSEA. V was pared by 4 bases and J by 0 bases, with 6 bases between. The CDR3 DNA is TGCAGCGTTGGGGAGACTAACTATGGCTACACCTTC. As protein: CSVGETNYGYTF.

The chain has TRBV28 and TRBJ2-3; weak D call: TRBD1 (6 bases). The length of the CDR3 is 16 residues. CDR1 is MDHEN and CDR2 is SYDVKM in the germline V gene. The germline V and J ends were trimmed by 5 bases and 4 bases, with 19 bases remaining between them. The CDR3 sequence: CASSLITGLWADTQYF. The CDR3 DNA sequence: TGTGCCAGCAGTCTAATTACAGGGCTTTGGGCAGATACGCAGTATTTT. The full variable domain, its missing parts supplied by reference TRBV28 and TRBJ2-3, is DVKVTQSSRYLVKRTGEKVFLECVQDMDHENMFWYRQDPGLGLRLIYFSYDVKMKEKGDIPEGYSVSREKKERFSLILESASTNQTSMYLCASSLITGLWADTQYFGPGTRLTVL.

This clonotype was observed a handful of times. The rearrangement links TRBV29-1 to TRBJ1-1, with 8 bases aligning to TRBD1. Trimming at V came to 6 bases and at J to 4 bases, leaving 13 bases not matched to a gene. Germline CDR1 is SQVTM and CDR2 is ANQGSEA. This CDR3 region has 15 residues. The CDR3 DNA reads TGCAGCGTCGGGGACAGGACCACCTGGGTCACTGAAGCTTTCTTT. Protein sequence: CSVGDRTTWVTEAFF. Combining the CDR3 with reference TRBV29-1 and TRBJ1-1 gives the whole variable domain SAVISQKPSRDICQRGTSLTIQCQVDSQVTMMFWYRQQPGQSLTLIATANQGSEATYESGFVIDKFPISRPNLTFSTLTVSNMSPEDSSIYLCSVGDRTTWVTEAFFGQGTRLTVV.

V gene TRBV5-1 combines with J gene TRBJ2-1; D is undetermined. V lost 0 bases, J lost 4 bases, and 8 bases lay in between. In germline, CDR1 is SGHRS, CDR2 YFSETQ. The CDR3 sequence is 14 residues long. As DNA, the CDR3 is TGCGCCAGCAGCTTGGAAGGGCCTTACAATGAGCAGTTCTTC. Its protein product is CASSLEGPYNEQFF.

There are a few counts of this clonotype. The chain has TRBV5-1 and TRBJ1-2; the D is unclear. Germline V gene lookup returns CDR1 SGHRS and CDR2 YFSETQ. This CDR3 comprises 13 residues. V dropped 0 bases and J dropped 5 bases, with 8 bases sitting between them. The CDR3 sequence is CASSLGIGYGYTF. The CDR3 DNA reads TGCGCCAGCAGCTTGGGAATAGGTTATGGCTACACCTTC.

This clonotype was observed many times. The chain links TRBV5-1 to TRBJ1-1; D is possibly TRBD1 (6 bases). The V gene lost 4 bases and the J gene lost 5 bases, with 12 bases spanning the gap. Germline V lookup: CDR1 SGHRS, CDR2 YFSETQ. This CDR3 comprises 13 residues. The CDR3 here is CASSVTGGTEAFF. In nucleotides, the CDR3 is TGCGCCAGCAGCGTGACAGGAGGGACTGAAGCTTTCTTT.

The CDR3 protein is CTILAGDFDEQFF. Written as DNA, the CDR3 is TGCACCATACTAGCGGGAGACTTTGATGAGCAGTTCTTC. This chain links TRBV29-1 with TRBJ2-1; 11 bases line up with TRBD2. CDR3 length: 13 residues. Germline V gene lookup returns CDR1 SQVTM and CDR2 ANQGSEA.

This clonotype was seen a few times. The rearrangement uses TRBV27 and TRBJ1-1; no definite D call. CDR1 and CDR2 from the germline V gene are MNHEY and SMNVEV (reference sequence). The CDR3 runs 11 residues. Trimming took 8 bases from V and 3 from J, leaving 7 bases between them. CDR3 nucleotides: TGTGCCAGCTGGAGGGACACTGAAGCTTTCTTT. This translates into CASWRDTEAFF.